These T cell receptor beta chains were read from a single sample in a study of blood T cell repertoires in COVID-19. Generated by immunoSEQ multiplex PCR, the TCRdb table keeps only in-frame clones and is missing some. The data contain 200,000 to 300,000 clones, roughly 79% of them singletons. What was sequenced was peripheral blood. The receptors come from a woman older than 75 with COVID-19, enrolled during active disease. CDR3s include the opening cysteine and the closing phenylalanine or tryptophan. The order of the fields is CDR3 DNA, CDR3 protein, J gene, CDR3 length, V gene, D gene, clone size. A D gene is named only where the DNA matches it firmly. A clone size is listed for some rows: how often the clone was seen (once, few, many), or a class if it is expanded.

DNA: TGTGCCAGCAGTTTATGGTGGAGCAGAGACGAGCAGTACTTC; CDR3: CASSLWWSRDEQYF; J: TRBJ2-7; length: 14; V: TRBV27; D: .; size: .
DNA: TGTGCCAGCAGCCCAAGAGTGCTTTCCTACAATGAGCAGTTCTTC; CDR3: CASSPRVLSYNEQFF; J: TRBJ2-1; length: 15; V: TRBV3-1/TRBV3-2; D: .; size: .
DNA: TGTGCCAGTAGACACCGGACTAGCGGCACCGGGGAGCTGTTTTTT; CDR3: CASRHRTSGTGELFF; J: TRBJ2-2; length: 15; V: TRBV19; D: TRBD2; size: .
DNA: TGTGCCAGCAGCCCTCGGGACAGGGTAAATGAAAAACTGTTTTTT; CDR3: CASSPRDRVNEKLFF; J: TRBJ1-4; length: 15; V: TRBV3-1/TRBV3-2; D: TRBD1; size: few
DNA: TGTGCCAGCAGACATGACAGAGACTACTATGGCTACACCTTC; CDR3: CASRHDRDYYGYTF; J: TRBJ1-2; length: 14; V: TRBV7-9; D: .; size: few
DNA: TGTGCCAGCAGCACAAGGACAGGACTCTCTGGAAACACCATATATTTT; CDR3: CASSTRTGLSGNTIYF; J: TRBJ1-3; length: 16; V: TRBV7-2; D: TRBD1; size: .
DNA: TGTGCCAGCAGCAAAGTAGACAGGACGTCTGGCTACACCTTC; CDR3: CASSKVDRTSGYTF; J: TRBJ1-2; length: 14; V: TRBV21-1; D: .; size: once
DNA: TGTGCCAGCAGCTTAGGGCAGGCCTTGAATTCACCCCTCCACTTT; CDR3: CASSLGQALNSPLHF; J: TRBJ1-6; length: 15; V: TRBV7-9; D: .; size: once
DNA: TGTGCCAGCAGCTTAGCTCTGACAGGGCTCGCTGGAAACACCATATATTTT; CDR3: CASSLALTGLAGNTIYF; J: TRBJ1-3; length: 17; V: TRBV7-2; D: TRBD1; size: once
DNA: TGTGCCAGCTCACCACGCCCTTACCCAGGGGGATTGAATCAGCCCCAGCATTTT; CDR3: CASSPRPYPGGLNQPQHF; J: TRBJ1-5; length: 18; V: TRBV18; D: TRBD1; size: .
DNA: TGCGCCAGCAGCCTTAGGGAGACTAGCGGGAGCTACGAGCAGTACTTC; CDR3: CASSLRETSGSYEQYF; J: TRBJ2-7; length: 16; V: TRBV4-1; D: TRBD2; size: .
DNA: TGTGCCAGCAGCGTAGAAGCGAATAGGCTCTCCTACGAGCAGTACTTC; CDR3: CASSVEANRLSYEQYF; J: TRBJ2-7; length: 16; V: TRBV9; D: .; size: once
DNA: TGTGCCAGCAGTGACCACAGGGCCACCGGGGAGCTGTTTTTT; CDR3: CASSDHRATGELFF; J: TRBJ2-2; length: 14; V: TRBV27; D: .; size: .